The rows below give T cell receptor beta chains drawn from one sample of a study of blood T cell repertoires in COVID-19. Profiling relied on immunoSEQ multiplex PCR, and the TCRdb table lists in-frame clones only, not all of them. The table has about 170,000 clones, 85% to 90% seen once. The sequenced sample was peripheral blood. The receptors derive from a woman older than 75 in a cohort sampled during active or convalescent COVID-19. CDR3s include the opening cysteine and the closing phenylalanine or tryptophan. Each record gives: J gene, D gene, V gene, CDR3 protein. A D gene is named only where the DNA matches it firmly.

TRBJ2-3 TRBD2 TRBV5-1 CASSWGTSGTSTDTQYF
TRBJ1-1 TRBD1 TRBV2 CASSGWTGFEAFF
TRBJ1-5 TRBD1 TRBV20-1 CSASSPGGGVQPQHF
TRBJ1-1 TRBD1 TRBV3-1/TRBV3-2 CASSYDRGNTEAFF
TRBJ2-2 - TRBV9 CASSIGPRGAGELFF
TRBJ1-2 - TRBV2 CASREPGQKTYGYTF
TRBJ2-5 - TRBV5-4 CASSHPQAGETQYF
TRBJ2-3 TRBD2 TRBV7-9 CASSLTSGSRDTQYF
TRBJ1-6 - TRBV3-1/TRBV3-2 CASSQFLGRANSPLHF
TRBJ1-4 - TRBV5-1 CASSLLVDEKLFF
TRBJ1-6 TRBD1 TRBV19 CASGTGINSPLHF
TRBJ2-3 TRBD2 TRBV10-2 CASRGPSPTGRGLITDTQYF
TRBJ2-3 - TRBV9 CASSVEAQGKDTQYF
TRBJ1-2 - TRBV7-9 CASSLRQVFYGYTF
TRBJ1-2 - TRBV28 CASRDAGDNYGYTF
TRBJ1-2 - TRBV5-1 CASSRGGSEGYTF
TRBJ2-3 - TRBV10-2 CASSEGAGSWTDTQYF